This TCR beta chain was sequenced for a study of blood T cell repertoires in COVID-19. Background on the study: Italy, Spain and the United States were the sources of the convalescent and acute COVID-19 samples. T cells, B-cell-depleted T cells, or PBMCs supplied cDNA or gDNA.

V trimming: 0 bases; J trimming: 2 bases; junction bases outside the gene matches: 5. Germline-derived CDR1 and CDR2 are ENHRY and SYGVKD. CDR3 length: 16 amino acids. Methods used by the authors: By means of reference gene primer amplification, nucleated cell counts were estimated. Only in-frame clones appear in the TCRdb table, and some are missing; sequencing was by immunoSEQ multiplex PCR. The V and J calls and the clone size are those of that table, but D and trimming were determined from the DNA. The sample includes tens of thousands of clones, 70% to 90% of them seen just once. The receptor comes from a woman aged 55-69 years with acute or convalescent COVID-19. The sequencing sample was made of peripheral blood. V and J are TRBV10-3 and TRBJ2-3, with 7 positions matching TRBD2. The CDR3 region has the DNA TGTGCCATCAGTGAGTCGCTGGGACTAAACACAGATACGCAGTATTTT. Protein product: CAISESLGLNTDTQYF.